These 12 T cell receptor beta chains came from one sample sequenced in a study of blood T cells in healthy people across ages. The use of a sample-barcoded 5' primer and a J-beta primer mix characterized a second PCR of roughly 7 to 11 cycles. From the 5' RACE reads, TCRdb called clonotypes with MiXCR, one entry per CDR3 protein. The sample shows about 640,000 distinct CDR3 sequences, 58% of them seen only once. Source material: blood. These receptors were obtained from a man aged 60-69 years in good health.

The gene calls are TRBV20-1 and TRBJ2-7; tentative D call: TRBD2 (7 bases). The end of the DNA aligns better with TRBJ2-5, so the J call may be wrong. The CDR3 covers 14 residues. Germline V gene sequence: CDR1 DFQATT, CDR2 SNEGSKA (reference sequence). This CDR3 is CSARDRGAAETQYF. DNA of the CDR3: TGCAGTGCTAGAGATCGGGGGGCGGCAGAGACCCAGTACTTC.

The chain uses TRBV7-2 and TRBJ2-3, with TRBD2 matching over 11 bases. The CDR3 contains 16 residues. In germline, CDR1 is SGHTA, CDR2 FQGNSA. Trimming took 4 bases from V and 0 from J; bases not matched to a gene: 3. CDR3 bases: TGTGCCAGCAGCTACATAGCGGGGGGGAGCACAGATACGCAGTATTTT. Its protein is CASSYIAGGSTDTQYF.

The chain joins TRBV4-2 to TRBJ2-5, with 10 bases matching TRBD2. The CDR3 is made up of 16 amino acids. From germline, CDR1 is LGHNA and CDR2 YNFKEQ. V lost 2 bases and J lost 2; bases outside the gene matches: 5. The CDR3 DNA follows: TGTGCCAGCAGCCAACCCGGGACTAGCGAACAAGAGACCCAGTACTTC. It encodes CASSQPGTSEQETQYF.

The genes are TRBV21-1 and TRBJ2-4; the table's D call, TRBD1, has no DNA check behind it. TRBV21-1 is deemed a pseudogene. The CDR3 runs 11 residues. CDR3 amino acids: CASSKPPYRDF. In DNA form, the CDR3 reads TGTGCCAGCAGCAAACCCCCATATCGAGACTTC.

The V call is TRBV2, the J call TRBJ2-3; 7 bases match TRBD2. This CDR3 has 12 amino acids. Germline assignment: CDR1 SNHLY and CDR2 FYNNEI. Trimming at V came to 4 bases and at J to 6 bases, leaving 1 base not matched to a gene. The CDR3 DNA sequence: TGTGCCAGCAGTGTCGGGGGGGATACGCAGTATTTT. It translates to CASSVGGDTQYF.

The chain combines TRBV9 with TRBJ2-7, with a weak D call TRBD1 (6 bases). This CDR3 spans 15 amino acids. In germline, CDR1 is SGDLS, CDR2 YYNGEE. V lost 4 bases to trimming and J lost 1 base, with 15 bases between them. The CDR3 DNA sequence: TGTGCCAGCAGCCCAATCGACAGGCCTTCCTACGAGCAGTACTTC. Its protein product is CASSPIDRPSYEQYF.

This chain joins TRBV11-2 and TRBJ2-5, with 8 bases aligning to TRBD2. The CDR3 runs 14 residues. CDR1 SGHAT and CDR2 FQNNGV come from the germline V gene. The ends lost 3 bases at V and 11 bases at J; junction bases unmatched: 11. The CDR3 DNA is TGTGCCAGCAGCTTGGCTAGCGGGCTCAATGAGCAGTACTTC. This codes for CASSLASGLNEQYF.

Comments on this clonotype: One junction end does not reproduce the germline sequence, and a read error may be involved. The rearrangement uses TRBV10-3 and TRBJ2-1; 10 bases line up with TRBD2. CDR3 length: 15 residues. The germline gives CDR1 ENHRY, CDR2 SYGVKD. This CDR3 reads CATTELAGSSNEQFF. DNA of the CDR3: TGTGCCACTACCGAACTAGCGGGATCCTCCAATGAGCAGTTCTTC.

The chain is built from TRBV20-1 and TRBJ2-7, with D possibly matching TRBD2 (6 bases). The CDR3 runs to 16 residues. In germline, CDR1 is DFQATT, CDR2 SNEGSKA (reference sequence). The V and J ends lost 3 bases and 10 bases respectively, with 28 bases between them. The CDR3 bases are TGCAGTGCTAGTTTTCGGCTAGCGCAGGACCAAGAGATCCAGTACTTC. Residues: CSASFRLAQDQEIQYF.

This CDR3 reads CASSSSGGAAYNEQFF. CDR3 in DNA: TGCGCCAGCAGCTCTAGCGGGGGGGCCGCCTACAATGAGCAGTTCTTC. The chain joins TRBV5-1 to TRBJ2-1; 12 nucleotides line up with TRBD2. CDR3 length: 16 residues. With V trimmed by 3 bases and J by 2 bases, 3 bases remained unmatched. Germline CDR1 and CDR2: SGHRS and YFSETQ.

The gene calls are TRBV12-3 or TRBV12-4 and TRBJ2-3; no clear D gene. Trimming took 5 bases from V and 4 from J, leaving 13 bases between them. There are 14 residues in the CDR3. CDR3 in amino acids: CASSVMLVPDTQYF. The CDR3 bases are TGTGCCAGCAGTGTAATGCTAGTGCCAGATACGCAGTATTTT.

The chain is built from TRBV7-8 and TRBJ2-7; D ambiguous. The CDR3 is 15 residues long. V lost 1 base to trimming and J lost 2 bases, with 12 bases between them. Per the germline V gene, CDR1 is SGHVS and CDR2 is FQNEAQ. The CDR3 nucleotides are TGTGCCAGCAGCTTAGACGGGTCCCTCGCCTACGAGCAGTACTTC. The encoded protein is CASSLDGSLAYEQYF.